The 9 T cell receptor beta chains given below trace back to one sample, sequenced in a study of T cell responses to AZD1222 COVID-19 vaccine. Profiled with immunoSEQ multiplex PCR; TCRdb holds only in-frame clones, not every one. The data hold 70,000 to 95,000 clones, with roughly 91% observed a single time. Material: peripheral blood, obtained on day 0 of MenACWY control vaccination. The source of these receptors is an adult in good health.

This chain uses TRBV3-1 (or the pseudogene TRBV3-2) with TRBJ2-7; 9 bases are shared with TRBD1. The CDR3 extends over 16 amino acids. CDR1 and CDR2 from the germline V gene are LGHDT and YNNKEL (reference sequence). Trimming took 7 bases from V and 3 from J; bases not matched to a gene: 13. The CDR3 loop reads CASTPSGTGLVYEQYF. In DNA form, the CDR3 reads TGTGCCAGCACCCCCTCCGGGACAGGGTTGGTCTACGAGCAGTACTTC.

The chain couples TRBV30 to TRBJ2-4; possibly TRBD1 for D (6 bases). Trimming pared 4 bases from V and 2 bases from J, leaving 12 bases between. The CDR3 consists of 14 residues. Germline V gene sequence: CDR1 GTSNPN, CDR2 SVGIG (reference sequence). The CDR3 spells CAWMPQGSKNIQYF. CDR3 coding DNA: TGTGCCTGGATGCCACAGGGTTCCAAAAACATTCAGTACTTC.

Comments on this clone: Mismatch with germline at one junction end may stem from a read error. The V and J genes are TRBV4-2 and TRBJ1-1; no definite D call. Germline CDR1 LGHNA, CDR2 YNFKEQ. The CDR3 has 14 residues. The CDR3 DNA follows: TGTGCCAGCAGCCAAGAGGGATTGAATACTGAAGCTTTCTTT. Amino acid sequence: CASSQEGLNTEAFF.

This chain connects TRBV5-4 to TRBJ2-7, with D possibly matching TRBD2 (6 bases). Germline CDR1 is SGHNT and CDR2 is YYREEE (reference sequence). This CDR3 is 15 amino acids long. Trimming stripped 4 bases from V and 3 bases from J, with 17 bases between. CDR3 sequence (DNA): TGTGCCAGCAGCACCTCGGGACTCCGAATCTACGAGCAGTACTTC. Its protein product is CASSTSGLRIYEQYF.

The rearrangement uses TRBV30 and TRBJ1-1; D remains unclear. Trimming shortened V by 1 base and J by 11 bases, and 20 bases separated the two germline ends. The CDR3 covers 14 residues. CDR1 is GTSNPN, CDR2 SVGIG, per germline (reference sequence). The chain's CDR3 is CAWSEVSPWSTAFF. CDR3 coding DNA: TGTGCCTGGAGTGAGGTCAGCCCATGGTCCACGGCTTTCTTT.

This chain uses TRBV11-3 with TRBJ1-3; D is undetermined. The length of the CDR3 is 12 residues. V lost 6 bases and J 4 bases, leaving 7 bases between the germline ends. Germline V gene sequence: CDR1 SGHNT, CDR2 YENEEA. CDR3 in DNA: TGTGCCAGCAGTTTCATCGGAAACACCATATATTTT. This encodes CASSFIGNTIYF.

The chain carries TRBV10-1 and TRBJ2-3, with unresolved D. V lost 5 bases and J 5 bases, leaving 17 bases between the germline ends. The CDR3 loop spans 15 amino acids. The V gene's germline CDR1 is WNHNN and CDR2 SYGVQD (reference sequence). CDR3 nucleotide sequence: TGCGCCAGCAGTTACCGGGTCCCAGGTCGAGATACGCAGTATTTT. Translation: CASSYRVPGRDTQYF.

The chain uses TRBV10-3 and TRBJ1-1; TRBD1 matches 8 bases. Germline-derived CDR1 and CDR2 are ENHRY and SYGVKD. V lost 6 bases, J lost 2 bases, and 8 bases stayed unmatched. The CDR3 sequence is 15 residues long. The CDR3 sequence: CAIRTPAGGNTEAFF. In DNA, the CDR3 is TGTGCCATCAGGACCCCGGCAGGGGGCAACACTGAAGCTTTCTTT.

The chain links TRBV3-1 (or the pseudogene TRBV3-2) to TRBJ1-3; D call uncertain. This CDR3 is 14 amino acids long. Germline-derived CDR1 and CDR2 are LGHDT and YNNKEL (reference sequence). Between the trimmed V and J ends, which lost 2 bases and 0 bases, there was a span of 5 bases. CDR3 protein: CASSQQSSGNTIYF. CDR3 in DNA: TGTGCCAGCAGCCAACAGAGCTCTGGAAACACCATATATTTT.